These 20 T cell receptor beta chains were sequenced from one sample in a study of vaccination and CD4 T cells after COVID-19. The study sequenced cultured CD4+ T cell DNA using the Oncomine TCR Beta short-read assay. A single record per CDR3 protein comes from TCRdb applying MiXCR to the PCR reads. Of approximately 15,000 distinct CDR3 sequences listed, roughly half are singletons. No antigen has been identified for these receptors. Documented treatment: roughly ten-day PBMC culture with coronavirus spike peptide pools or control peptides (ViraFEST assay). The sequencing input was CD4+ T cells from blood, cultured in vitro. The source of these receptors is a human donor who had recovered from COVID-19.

The CDR3 loop reads CSAADYTYEQYF. The CDR3 coding sequence is TGCAGTGCGGCGGACTATACCTACGAGCAGTACTTC. J is TRBJ2-7 and V is TRBV20-1; D may be TRBD2 (6 bases). Trimming shortened V by 6 bases and J by 2 bases, and 11 bases separated the two germline ends. The CDR3 runs 12 residues. Looked up from germline, CDR1 is DFQATT and CDR2 is SNEGSKA (reference sequence).

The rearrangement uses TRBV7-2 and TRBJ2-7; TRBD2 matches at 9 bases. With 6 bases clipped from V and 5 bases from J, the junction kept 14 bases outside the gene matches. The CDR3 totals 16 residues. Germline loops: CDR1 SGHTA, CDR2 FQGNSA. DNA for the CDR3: TGTGCCAGCAGTATCCCCTATAGCGGGAGTCCCAACGAGCAGTACTTC. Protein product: CASSIPYSGSPNEQYF.

CDR3 amino acids: CASSLEGQGNQPQHF. The CDR3 DNA is TGTGCCAGCAGCTTAGAGGGACAGGGAAATCAGCCCCAGCATTTT. The chain couples TRBV11-2 to TRBJ1-5; 9 bases align to TRBD1. The length of the CDR3 is 15 residues. V dropped 0 bases and J dropped 4; count of bases not matched to a gene: 1. The V gene's germline CDR1 is SGHAT and CDR2 FQNNGV.

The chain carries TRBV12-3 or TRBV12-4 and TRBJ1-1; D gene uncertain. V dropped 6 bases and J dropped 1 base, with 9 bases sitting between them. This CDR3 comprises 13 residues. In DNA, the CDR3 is TGTGCCAGCAGCTTGGGTTGGAACACTGAAGCTTTCTTT. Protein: CASSLGWNTEAFF.

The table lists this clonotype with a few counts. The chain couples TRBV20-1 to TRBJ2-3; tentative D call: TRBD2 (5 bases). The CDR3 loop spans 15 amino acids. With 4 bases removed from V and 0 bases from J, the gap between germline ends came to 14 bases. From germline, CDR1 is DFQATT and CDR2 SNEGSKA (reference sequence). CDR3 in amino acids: CSATTTRTSTDTQYF. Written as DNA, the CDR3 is TGCAGTGCTACAACCACTAGAACAAGCACAGATACGCAGTATTTT.

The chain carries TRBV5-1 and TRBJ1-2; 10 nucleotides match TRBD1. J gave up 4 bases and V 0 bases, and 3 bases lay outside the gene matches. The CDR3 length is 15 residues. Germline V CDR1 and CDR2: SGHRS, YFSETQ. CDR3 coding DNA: TGCGCCAGCAGCTTGGGATGGACAGGGGGCTATGGCTACACCTTC. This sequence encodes CASSLGWTGGYGYTF.

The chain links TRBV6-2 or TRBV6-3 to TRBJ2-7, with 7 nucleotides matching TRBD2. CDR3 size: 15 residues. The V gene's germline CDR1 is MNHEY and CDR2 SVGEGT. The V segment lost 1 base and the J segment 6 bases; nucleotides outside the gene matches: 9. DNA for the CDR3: TGTGCCAGCAGTTACTTCGGCGGGAGATCCGGCGAGCAGTACTTC. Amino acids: CASSYFGGRSGEQYF.

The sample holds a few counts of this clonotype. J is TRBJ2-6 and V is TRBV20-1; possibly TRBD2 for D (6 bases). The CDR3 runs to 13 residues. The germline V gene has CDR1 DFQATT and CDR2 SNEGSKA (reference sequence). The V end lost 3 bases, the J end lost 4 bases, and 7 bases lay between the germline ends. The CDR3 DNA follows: TGCAGTGCTAGGGCGGGGGGGGCCAACGTCCTGACTTTC. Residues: CSARAGGANVLTF.

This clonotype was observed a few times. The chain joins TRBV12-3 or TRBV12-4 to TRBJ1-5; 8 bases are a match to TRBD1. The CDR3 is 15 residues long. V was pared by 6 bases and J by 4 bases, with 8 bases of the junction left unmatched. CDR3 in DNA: TGTGCCAGCAGCACCGGGACAGGAGGAAATCAGCCCCAGCATTTT. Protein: CASSTGTGGNQPQHF.

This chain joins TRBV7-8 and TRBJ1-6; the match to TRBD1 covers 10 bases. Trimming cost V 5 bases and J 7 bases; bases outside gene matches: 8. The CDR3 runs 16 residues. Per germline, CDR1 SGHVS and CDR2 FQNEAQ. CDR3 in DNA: TGTGCCAGCAGCGCCGGGACAGGGGTTGGAAATTCACCCCTCCACTTT. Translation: CASSAGTGVGNSPLHF.

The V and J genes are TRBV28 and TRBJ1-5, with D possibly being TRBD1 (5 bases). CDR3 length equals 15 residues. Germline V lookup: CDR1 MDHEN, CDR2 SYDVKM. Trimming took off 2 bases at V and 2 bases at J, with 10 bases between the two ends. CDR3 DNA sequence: TGTGCCAGCAGTTTAGGGGGTCCGGGCAATCAGCCCCAGCATTTT. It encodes CASSLGGPGNQPQHF. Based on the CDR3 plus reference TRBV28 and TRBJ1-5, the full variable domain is DVKVTQSSRYLVKRTGEKVFLECVQDMDHENMFWYRQDPGLGLRLIYFSYDVKMKEKGDIPEGYSVSREKKERFSLILESASTNQTSMYLCASSLGGPGNQPQHFGDGTRLSIL.

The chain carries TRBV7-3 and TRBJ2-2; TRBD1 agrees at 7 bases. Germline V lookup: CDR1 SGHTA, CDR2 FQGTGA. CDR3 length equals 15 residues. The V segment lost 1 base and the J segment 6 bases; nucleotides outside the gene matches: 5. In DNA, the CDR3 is TGTGCCAGCAGCTTAAGAGGGGGCGACTCCGGGGAGCTGTTTTTT. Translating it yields CASSLRGGDSGELFF.

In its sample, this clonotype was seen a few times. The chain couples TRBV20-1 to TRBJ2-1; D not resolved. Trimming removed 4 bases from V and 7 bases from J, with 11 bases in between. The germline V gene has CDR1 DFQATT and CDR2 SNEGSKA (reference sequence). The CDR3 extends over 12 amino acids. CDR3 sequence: CSAIDTTNEQFF. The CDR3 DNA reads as TGCAGTGCTATAGACACTACTAATGAGCAGTTCTTC.

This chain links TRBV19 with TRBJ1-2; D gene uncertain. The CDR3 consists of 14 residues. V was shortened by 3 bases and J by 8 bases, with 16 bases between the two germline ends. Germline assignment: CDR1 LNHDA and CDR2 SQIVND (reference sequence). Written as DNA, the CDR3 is TGTGCCAGTAGTATGCTGGACCCGAAGGGCGGCTACACCTTC. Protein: CASSMLDPKGGYTF.

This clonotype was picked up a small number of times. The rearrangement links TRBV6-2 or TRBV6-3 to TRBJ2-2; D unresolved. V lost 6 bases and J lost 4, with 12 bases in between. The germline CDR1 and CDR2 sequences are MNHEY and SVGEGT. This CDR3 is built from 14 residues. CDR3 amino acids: CASSREPFTGELFF. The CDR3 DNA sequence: TGTGCCAGCAGCCGCGAACCCTTCACCGGGGAGCTGTTTTTT.

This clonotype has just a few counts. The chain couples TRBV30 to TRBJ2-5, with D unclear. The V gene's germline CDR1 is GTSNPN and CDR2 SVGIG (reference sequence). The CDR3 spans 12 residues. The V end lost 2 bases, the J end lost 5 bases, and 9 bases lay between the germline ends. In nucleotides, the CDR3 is TGTGCCTGGAGTATGGGGTGGGAGACCCAGTACTTC. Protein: CAWSMGWETQYF.

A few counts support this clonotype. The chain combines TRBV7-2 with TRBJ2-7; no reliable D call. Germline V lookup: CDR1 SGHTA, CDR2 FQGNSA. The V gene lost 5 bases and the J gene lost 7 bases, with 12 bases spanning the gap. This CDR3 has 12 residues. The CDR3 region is CASSHSSGEQYF. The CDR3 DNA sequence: TGTGCCAGCAGCCACTCGTCCGGGGAGCAGTACTTC.

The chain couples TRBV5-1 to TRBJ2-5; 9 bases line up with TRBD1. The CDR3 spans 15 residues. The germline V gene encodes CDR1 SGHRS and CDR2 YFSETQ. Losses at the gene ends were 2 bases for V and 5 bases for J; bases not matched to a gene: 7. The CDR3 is CASSFNTGGGETQYF. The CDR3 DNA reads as TGCGCCAGCAGCTTTAATACAGGGGGCGGTGAGACCCAGTACTTC.

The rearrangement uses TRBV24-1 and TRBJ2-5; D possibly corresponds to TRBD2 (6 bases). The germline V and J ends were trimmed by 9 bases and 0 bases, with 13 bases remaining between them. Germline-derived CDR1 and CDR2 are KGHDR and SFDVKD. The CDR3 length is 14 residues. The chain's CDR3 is CATAAGGNQETQYF. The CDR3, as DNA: TGTGCCACCGCGGCTGGCGGGAACCAAGAGACCCAGTACTTC.

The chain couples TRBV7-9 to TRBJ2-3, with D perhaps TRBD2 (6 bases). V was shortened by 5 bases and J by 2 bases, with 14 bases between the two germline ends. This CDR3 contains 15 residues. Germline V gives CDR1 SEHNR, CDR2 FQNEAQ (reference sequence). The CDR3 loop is CASSPRGGITDTQYF. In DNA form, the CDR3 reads TGTGCCAGCAGCCCCCGGGGCGGGATCACAGATACGCAGTATTTT.